This T cell receptor (beta chain) was recovered during a study of glioma-infiltrating T cells after dendritic cell vaccination. J gave up 3 bases and V 6 bases, and 8 bases lay outside the gene matches. CDR1 is SEHNR and CDR2 is FQNEAQ in the germline V gene (reference sequence). The CDR3 totals 15 residues. This sample's time point: after dendritic cell vaccination, including at tumor progression/relapse. PBMC sampling occurred before vaccination, two weeks after the third dose, and at progression. Here immunoSEQ multiplex PCR was the method, and the copy in TCRdb shows in-frame clones only, minus some. The sample lists fewer than 90,000 clones, 75% to 90% occurring once.

This clonotype originated in a human donor with glioblastoma. Sequenced material: blood, taken after dendritic cell vaccination. The gene calls are TRBV7-9 and TRBJ2-5, with 9 positions matching TRBD1. The CDR3 sequence is CASRPGQGEEETQYF. DNA of the CDR3: TGTGCCAGCAGACCGGGACAGGGTGAAGAAGAGACCCAGTACTTC.